The 26 T cell receptor beta chains below come from one sample, sequenced in a study of identical twins. TCRdb redid the calling of the 5' RACE reads with MiXCR, one entry per CDR3 protein. The sample carries around 250,000 distinct CDR3 sequences, approximately 8.3% recorded once. The same specimen was also included in a second study, on yellow fever vaccine responses in identical twins.

The sequenced sample consisted of CD8+ T cells sorted from blood. The source of these receptors is a woman between 18 and 30 years old in good health.

This clonotype has a handful of counts. The V and J genes are TRBV9 and TRBJ1-2; 7 nucleotides align to TRBD1. The CDR3 consists of 14 residues. The germline CDR1 and CDR2 sequences are SGDLS and YYNGEE. With V trimmed by 2 bases and J by 8 bases, 9 bases remained unmatched. The CDR3 reads CASSVGQGESGYTF. The CDR3 nucleotides read TGTGCCAGCAGCGTTGGGCAGGGGGAGAGCGGCTACACCTTC.

This clonotype was seen more than once but under ten times. This chain links TRBV5-6 with TRBJ2-3; D uncertain. This CDR3 has 14 amino acids. Germline lookup yields CDR1 SGHDT and CDR2 YYEEEE. The germline V and J ends were trimmed by 2 bases and 1 base, with 8 bases remaining between them. The chain's CDR3 is CASSFRTGTDTQYF. The CDR3 DNA sequence: TGTGCCAGCAGCTTTCGGACGGGCACAGATACGCAGTATTTT.

This clonotype was found many times. This chain's CDR3 is CASSLGTEYEQYF. CDR3 DNA: TGTGCCAGCAGTTTAGGGACTGAGTACGAGCAGTACTTC. The J gene is TRBJ2-7, the V gene TRBV27; TRBD2 might be the D (6 bases). The CDR3 consists of 13 residues. From germline, CDR1 is MNHEY and CDR2 SMNVEV (reference sequence). Trimming removed 2 bases from V and 4 bases from J, with 9 bases in between.

This clonotype was observed many times. The chain is built from TRBV11-2 and TRBJ2-2, with TRBD2 identical over 11 bases. V dropped 1 base and J dropped 3; count of bases not matched to a gene: 13. From germline, CDR1 is SGHAT and CDR2 FQNNGV. The CDR3 is 20 amino acids. CDR3: CASSLGSGSTSGIYTGELFF. The CDR3 coding sequence is TGTGCCAGCAGCTTAGGAAGTGGATCGACTAGCGGGATCTACACCGGGGAGCTGTTTTTT.

CDR3 bases: TGTGCCAGCAGCAAAGTGGCGGGATTATTCACAGATACGCAGTATTTT. It translates to CASSKVAGLFTDTQYF. The chain has TRBV21-1 and TRBJ2-3; no check of the table's D call, TRBD2, against the DNA was made. TRBV21-1 constitutes a pseudogene. CDR3 length: 16 amino acids.

This chain connects TRBV4-2 to TRBJ2-1; 7 positions match TRBD2. J was trimmed by 0 bases and V by 4 bases; bases with no gene match: 9. The length of the CDR3 is 17 residues. Germline V gives CDR1 LGHNA, CDR2 YNFKEQ. The CDR3 sequence is CASSPETSWSSYNEQFF. CDR3 sequence (DNA): TGTGCCAGCAGCCCTGAGACTAGCTGGAGCTCCTACAATGAGCAGTTCTTC.

This clonotype has more than one count but fewer than ten. The chain uses TRBV27 and TRBJ2-1; D call uncertain. CDR1 and CDR2 (germline): MNHEY, SMNVEV (reference sequence). The length of the CDR3 is 14 residues. V lost 2 bases to trimming and J lost 3 bases, with 8 bases between them. DNA for the CDR3: TGTGCCAGCAGTTTAAGCCATGTCTACAATGAGCAGTTCTTC. This translates into CASSLSHVYNEQFF.

J is TRBJ2-2 and V is TRBV15; 10 bases are shared with TRBD2. Germline V lookup: CDR1 LNHNV, CDR2 YYDKDF (reference sequence). V trimming: 0 bases; J trimming: 3 bases; junction bases outside the gene matches: 7. The length of the CDR3 is 18 residues. The CDR3 DNA reads as TGTGCCACCAGCAGAGATTCTAGCGGGAGTTTAGACACCGGGGAGCTGTTTTTT. This sequence encodes CATSRDSSGSLDTGELFF. Drawing the rest from reference TRBV15 and TRBJ2-2, the complete variable domain is DAMVIQNPRYQVTQFGKPVTLSCSQTLNHNVMYWYQQKSSQAPKLLFHYYDKDFNNEADTPDNFQSRRPNTSFCFLDIRSPGLGDTAMYLCATSRDSSGSLDTGELFFGEGSRLTVL.

This clonotype has only a few counts. The chain is built from TRBV6-2 or TRBV6-3 and TRBJ2-7; weak D call: TRBD2 (5 bases). Looked up from germline, CDR1 is MNHEY and CDR2 is SVGEGT. V lost 4 bases, J lost 3 bases, and 16 bases lay in between. The CDR3 is 15 amino acids. The CDR3 loop is CASSLQDAGSYEQYF. The DNA for the CDR3 is TGTGCCAGCAGTTTGCAGGATGCTGGGAGCTACGAGCAGTACTTC.

This clonotype occurred a few times. V and J are TRBV20-1 and TRBJ2-1; D uncertain. The CDR3 runs 13 residues. V lost 1 base and J lost 6, with 10 bases in between. CDR1 is DFQATT and CDR2 is SNEGSKA in the germline V gene (reference sequence). The DNA of the CDR3 is TGCAGTGCTAGAGCCCTAACAAGCAATGAGCAGTTCTTC. Translated, it gives CSARALTSNEQFF.

In its sample, this clonotype was seen many times. The chain joins TRBV7-9 to TRBJ1-5; D remains unclear. The germline gives CDR1 SEHNR, CDR2 FQNEAQ (reference sequence). Trimming removed 4 bases at V and 6 bases at J, with 7 bases between. The CDR3 is 12 residues long. CDR3 amino acids: CASSSGVQPQHF. The CDR3 DNA sequence: TGTGCCAGCAGCTCTGGGGTTCAGCCCCAGCATTTT.

In its sample, this clonotype was seen a few times. J is TRBJ1-4 and V is TRBV5-6, with D perhaps TRBD1 (5 bases). From germline, CDR1 is SGHDT and CDR2 YYEEEE. This CDR3 is built from 18 residues. The V end was cut by 2 bases, the J end by 0 bases, with 17 bases between. CDR3 coding DNA: TGTGCCAGCAGCTTTTTTGAGGACACCCGAGCAACTAATGAAAAACTGTTTTTT. Translated: CASSFFEDTRATNEKLFF.

This clonotype was detected only a few times. This rearrangement joins TRBV7-6 to TRBJ2-5, with 10 positions matching TRBD2. V dropped 5 bases and J dropped 5; count of bases not matched to a gene: 11. From germline, CDR1 is SGHVS and CDR2 FNYEAQ. The CDR3 spans 16 residues. The CDR3 protein is CASSATGTSDRETQYF. DNA for the CDR3: TGTGCCAGCAGCGCAACCGGGACTAGCGATCGGGAGACCCAGTACTTC.

V and J are TRBV29-1 and TRBJ1-2, with D uncertain. The CDR3 covers 11 residues. The V end was cut by 1 base, the J end by 5 bases, with 5 bases between. Germline V CDR1 and CDR2: SQVTM, ANQGSEA. CDR3 in DNA: TGCAGCGTTGAAGTGACGTATGGCTACACCTTC. Translating it yields CSVEVTYGYTF.

This clonotype was seen ten or more times. The rearrangement uses TRBV7-9 and TRBJ2-1; 10 nucleotides match TRBD2. The CDR3 extends over 14 amino acids. V was pared by 4 bases and J by 8 bases, with 5 bases of the junction left unmatched. Germline loops: CDR1 SEHNR, CDR2 FQNEAQ (reference sequence). DNA for the CDR3: TGTGCCAGCAGCTCGTTAGCGGGAGGCGATGAGCAGTTCTTC. This translates into CASSSLAGGDEQFF.

This clonotype was found many times. The V call is TRBV4-3, the J call TRBJ2-5, with TRBD1 matching 9 bases. The junction had 10 bases not matched to a gene; V was cut back by 3 bases and J by 5 bases. The V gene's germline CDR1 is LGHNA and CDR2 YSLEER. The CDR3 runs to 16 residues. The CDR3 loop is CASSHDSGTGRETQYF. CDR3 DNA: TGCGCCAGCAGCCATGACTCCGGGACAGGGAGGGAGACCCAGTACTTC.

The chain couples TRBV28 to TRBJ2-1; D unclear. The CDR3 has 13 residues. The germline V and J ends were trimmed by 2 bases and 8 bases, with 10 bases remaining between them. Germline CDR1 is MDHEN and CDR2 is SYDVKM. Here the CDR3 DNA reads TGTGCCAGCAGTTTACCCGGACCGGATGAGCAGTTCTTC. Its protein is CASSLPGPDEQFF.

This sequence joins TRBV6-2 or TRBV6-3 and TRBJ2-3, with D possibly being TRBD2 (6 bases). The CDR3 is 20 residues long. In germline, CDR1 is MNHEY, CDR2 SVGEGT. V was cut by 2 bases and J by 0 bases, with 24 bases left in between. The CDR3 sequence: CASSYLRWAAGKSSTDTQYF. In DNA form, the CDR3 reads TGTGCCAGCAGTTACCTCCGTTGGGCAGCGGGTAAATCTAGCACAGATACGCAGTATTTT.

This clonotype was counted ten times or more. Here the CDR3 DNA reads TGTGCCAGCAGCTCATCGGCCTACGAGCAGTACTTC. It codes for CASSSSAYEQYF. The V call is TRBV5-6, the J call TRBJ2-7; D remains ambiguous. The CDR3 is made up of 12 amino acids. Germline V CDR1 and CDR2: SGHDT, YYEEEE. V was trimmed by 3 bases and J by 2 bases, leaving 6 bases between them.

The chain has TRBV7-8 and TRBJ2-1; D not certain. The V and J ends lost 5 bases and 8 bases respectively, with 13 bases between them. Germline V CDR1 and CDR2: SGHVS, FQNEAQ. The length of the CDR3 is 13 residues. The chain's CDR3 is CASSPEVAYEQFF. DNA of the CDR3: TGTGCCAGCAGCCCTGAAGTCGCGTATGAGCAGTTCTTC. The full variable domain, rest sourced from reference TRBV7-8 and TRBJ2-1, is GAGVSQSPRYKVAKRGQDVALRCDPISGHVSLFWYQQALGQGPEFLTYFQNEAQLDKSGLPSDRFFAERPEGSVSTLKIQRTQQEDSAVYLCASSPEVAYEQFFGPGTRLTVL.

This clonotype has just a few counts. Written as DNA, the CDR3 is TGTGCCAGCAGCCCAACCCAGGACAGGGGACCCTCCTACGAGCAGTACTTC. Translation: CASSPTQDRGPSYEQYF. The chain recombines TRBV3-1 with TRBJ2-7, with 9 bases lining up with TRBD1. The V gene's germline CDR1 is LGHDT and CDR2 YNNKEL (reference sequence). The CDR3 loop spans 17 amino acids. After removal of 4 bases from V and 0 bases from J, the junction contained 10 bases not matched to a gene.

This chain joins TRBV5-4 and TRBJ2-1; the match to TRBD2 covers 8 bases. The V gene end was trimmed by 4 bases and the J gene end by 9 bases; junction bases not matched to a gene: 15. Germline values: CDR1 SGHNT, CDR2 YYREEE (reference sequence). The CDR3 totals 16 residues. CDR3 loop: CASSISGTLNFGEQFF. The CDR3 DNA sequence: TGTGCCAGCAGCATTAGCGGGACCCTCAATTTCGGTGAGCAGTTCTTC.

In this sample, this clonotype turned up many times. The rearrangement joins TRBV20-1 to TRBJ2-4; 8 nucleotides match TRBD2. CDR1 and CDR2 (germline): DFQATT, SNEGSKA (reference sequence). The V segment lost 0 bases and the J segment 1 base; nucleotides outside the gene matches: 11. The CDR3 consists of 18 residues. The CDR3 region has the DNA TGCAGTGCTAGAGAAATAGCGGGATCCTCAGGGGCCAAAAACATTCAGTACTTC. Protein product: CSAREIAGSSGAKNIQYF.

This clonotype was picked up many times. J is TRBJ2-1 and V is TRBV28; 9 positions agree with TRBD1. Germline V gene sequence: CDR1 MDHEN, CDR2 SYDVKM. The CDR3 has 20 amino acids. V shed 3 bases, J shed 0 bases, and the junction held 15 bases outside the gene matches. CDR3 sequence reads: CASSFPGQGSDESSYNEQFF. The CDR3 bases are TGTGCCAGCAGTTTCCCGGGACAGGGATCGGACGAGAGCTCCTACAATGAGCAGTTCTTC.

The rearrangement uses TRBV5-1 and TRBJ1-1; TRBD1 agrees at 9 bases. V was clipped by 4 bases and J by 0 bases; unmatched bases: 4. CDR1 and CDR2 (germline): SGHRS, YFSETQ. This CDR3 is built from 15 residues. In nucleotides, the CDR3 is TGCGCCAGCAGCGACCGGGACAGGGTGAACACTGAAGCTTTCTTT. Protein product: CASSDRDRVNTEAFF.

This sequence joins TRBV10-3 and TRBJ2-7, with TRBD1 matching 8 bases. CDR1 and CDR2 from the germline V gene are ENHRY and SYGVKD. The V gene end was trimmed by 8 bases and the J gene end by 2 bases; junction bases not matched to a gene: 14. The CDR3 length is 16 residues. The CDR3 loop reads CAIAEIGQGDPYEQYF. The CDR3 DNA reads as TGTGCCATCGCAGAGATCGGACAGGGCGATCCCTACGAGCAGTACTTC.